This TCR beta chain is drawn from a study of shared clonotypes between healthy human individuals. Trimming took 5 bases from V and 3 from J, leaving 10 bases between them. Germline V gene lookup returns CDR1 LNHDA and CDR2 SQIVND (reference sequence). The length of the CDR3 is 13 residues. This clone was counted between two and nine times. Sequencing used immunoSEQ multiplex PCR; TCRdb keeps in-frame clones, though not all of them. The data show 950,000 to 1,100,000 clones, more than 75% seen once. This clonotype originated in a man aged 18 to 30 in good health. Some clones in this sample may be carry-over from other donors' samples. The genes are TRBV19 and TRBJ1-2, with a tentative D call TRBD1 (5 bases). The sample taken for sequencing was memory CD4+ T cells from PBMCs. Described subset: CD45RA-negative fraction. CDR3 bases: TGTGCCAGTAGTGGGGCAAGATACTATGGCTACACCTTC. As protein: CASSGARYYGYTF.